This TCR beta chain was recorded in a study of regulatory T cells in long-lasting Graves disease. Background on the study: New Graves' disease cases had less than 3 months of antithyroid drugs. Findings and limits, study-wide: No thyroid tissue was studied; the work used peripheral blood only.

CDR3 regions were amplified by Arm-PCR using iRepertoire HTBI primers to build TCR beta libraries. TCRdb reanalysed the multiplex PCR reads using MiXCR and keeps one entry per CDR3 protein. The sample yields 400,000 to 650,000 distinct CDR3 sequences, around 15% seen once. This clonotype has just a few counts. The antigen is undetermined. The CDR3 runs to 13 residues. From germline, CDR1 is SGHVS and CDR2 FNYEAQ. The V and J ends lost 1 base and 4 bases respectively, with 5 bases between them. The sample's time point: newly diagnosed GD, antithyroid drugs for less than 3 months. Researchers made the TCR library from RNA that was extracted from PBMCs. Recruitment took place at an endocrinology department in Xi'an, China. These sequences were also reported in another study, on T cells in Graves' hyperthyroidism and ophthalmopathy. That report adds: An initial round of RT-PCR targeting the TCR CDR3 relied on the HTBI primer set.

The J gene is TRBJ1-5, the V gene TRBV7-6; D unresolved. The material was peripheral blood mononuclear cells (PBMCs), obtained at new diagnosis, from a patient treated with antithyroid drugs. The sequence was collected from a woman aged 35-65 years with Graves disease. CDR3 nucleotide sequence: TGTGCCAGCAGCTTAGAAAAAAATCAGCCCCAGCATTTT. Encoded protein: CASSLEKNQPQHF.